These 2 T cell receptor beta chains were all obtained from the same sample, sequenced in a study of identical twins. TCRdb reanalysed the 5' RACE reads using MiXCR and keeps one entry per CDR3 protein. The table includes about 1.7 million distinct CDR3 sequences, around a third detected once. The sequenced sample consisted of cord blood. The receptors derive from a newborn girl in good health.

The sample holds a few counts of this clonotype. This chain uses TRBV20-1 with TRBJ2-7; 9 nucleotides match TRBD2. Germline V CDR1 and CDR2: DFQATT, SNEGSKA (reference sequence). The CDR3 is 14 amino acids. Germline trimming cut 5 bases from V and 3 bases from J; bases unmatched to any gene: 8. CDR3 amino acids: CSAAGTSHGYEQYF. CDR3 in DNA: TGCAGTGCTGCCGGGACTAGCCATGGCTACGAGCAGTACTTC.

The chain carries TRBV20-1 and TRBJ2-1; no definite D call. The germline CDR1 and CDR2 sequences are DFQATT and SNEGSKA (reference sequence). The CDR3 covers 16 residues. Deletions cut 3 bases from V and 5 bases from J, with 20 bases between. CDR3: CSARFAVLSRDNEQFF. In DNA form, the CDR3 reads TGCAGTGCTAGGTTCGCGGTCCTCAGTCGAGACAATGAGCAGTTCTTC.